This T cell receptor beta chain was captured in a study of early T cells in non-severe SARS-CoV-2 infection. In the study overall: The chains were unpaired, and the sequenced material was bulk RNA from unsorted whole blood. The study, taken as a whole, reports: Reliance on VDJdb matching favored anti-spike CD8 responses; private and CD4 specificities were missed.

Using its own MiXCR run on the 5' RACE reads, TCRdb lists one record per CDR3 protein. The data contain over 85,000 distinct CDR3 sequences, roughly 12% of them singletons. Germline V gene lookup returns CDR1 SQVTM and CDR2 ANQGSEA. Trimming removed 7 bases at V and 2 bases at J, with 18 bases between. This CDR3 spans 15 amino acids. The sample holds many counts of this clonotype. Its antigen is unidentified. This TCR derives from an adult who was a healthcare worker with PCR-confirmed SARS-CoV-2 infection or an uninfected control (not recorded which). The sample in question was whole blood, obtained at baseline. The rearrangement uses TRBV29-1 and TRBJ1-3; TRBD1 might be the D (6 bases). Here the CDR3 DNA reads TGCAGCGCCGCGGAGGGTTGGGGGCCTGGAAACACCATATATTTT. Translation gives CSAAEGWGPGNTIYF.